What follows are 6 T cell receptor beta chains derived from one specimen sequenced in a study of T cells expressing NK-cell markers. TCRdb reprocessed the 5' RACE reads and stores each CDR3 protein as one record, lacking DNA. The table counts approximately 380,000 distinct CDR3 sequences; 5.2% lies in the top ten. The sequencing input was blood T cells: a sorted CD56 or NKG2C T cell subset, CD4+ or CD8+ T cells, or bulk PBMC T cells (not recorded which). The origin of the receptors is a man aged 18-75 years in good health.

V is TRBV7-8 and J is TRBJ1-2; TCRdb proposes TRBD1, but this gene call is untestable without DNA. The germline V gene has CDR1 SGHVS and CDR2 FQNEAQ. This CDR3 region has 16 residues. The CDR3 sequence: CASSSRDREEGYGYTF.

The chain employs TRBV5-1 and TRBJ1-4. This CDR3 region has 16 residues. Germline lookup yields CDR1 SGHRS and CDR2 YFSETQ. The CDR3 region is CASSLESLGPREKLFF.

V is TRBV20-1 and J is TRBJ2-1; TCRdb's D gene call, TRBD2, goes unchecked for lack of DNA. Germline lookup yields CDR1 DFQATT and CDR2 SNEGSKA (reference sequence). The length of the CDR3 is 16 residues. The CDR3 loop reads CSARERLAGPRWGQFF.

V is TRBV30 and J is TRBJ2-1; TCRdb proposes TRBD1, but this gene call is untestable without DNA. CDR1 and CDR2 from the germline V gene are GTSNPN and SVGIG (reference sequence). The CDR3 contains 13 residues. CDR3 protein: CAWRQGTYNEQFF.

CDR3 loop: CASRAGHLTYEQYF. The V and J genes are TRBV5-1 and TRBJ2-7; the TCRdb D gene call, TRBD1, has no DNA to confirm it. In germline, CDR1 is SGHRS, CDR2 YFSETQ. This CDR3 contains 14 residues.

The V and J genes are TRBV5-6 and TRBJ2-3; the TCRdb D gene call, TRBD2, has no DNA to confirm it. Germline V gene sequence: CDR1 SGHDT, CDR2 YYEEEE. The length of the CDR3 is 12 residues. The CDR3 spells CASSFRALEQYF. Looking up the rest from reference TRBV5-6 and TRBJ2-3 gives the full variable domain: DAGVTQSPTHLIKTRGQQVTLRCSPKSGHDTVSWYQQALGQGPQFIFQYYEEEERQRGNFPDRFSGHQFPNYSSELNVNALLLGDSALYLCASSFRALEQYFGPGTRLTVL.